These 24 T cell receptor beta chains originate from one sample sequenced in a study of CD8+ T cells in alopecia areata. Cutaneous lymph node cells were pooled, and they were sorted using CD4, CD8alpha, NKG2D, NKG2ACE and other markers. cDNA serving as the sequencing template came from extracted, reverse transcribed RNA. This table comes from immunoSEQ multiplex PCR, and its TCRdb copy is limited to in-frame clones, with some not included. The sample presents approximately 300,000 clones, none singletons. Sequences were obtained from CD4+ T cells sorted from a lymph node. The receptor source for this set is a C3H/HeJ mouse with alopecia areata. The mouse line has the MHC haplotype H2-k.

Concerning this clone: Germline and genes here are mouse. The read comes to an end 3 residues before the CDR3 does, leaving the germline J gene to fill in the end. The sample holds other DNA sequences that translate to the same CDR3. The V and J genes are TRBV13-1 and TRBJ1-6, with D possibly matching TRBD1 (6 bases). TRBJ1-6 is an ORF for which the function is uncertain. Per the germline V gene, CDR1 is NSHNY and CDR2 is SYGAGN. The CDR3 sequence is 14 residues long. The V gene lost 3 bases and the J gene lost 7 bases, with 11 bases spanning the gap. The CDR3 bases that were read are TGTGCCAGCAGTGGCAGGGGTGGGAATTCGCCC. Its protein is CASSGRGGNSP. The CDR3 in its entirety is CASSGRGGNSPLYF.

As regards this clone: These gene names are mouse names. Read sequence stops 4 residues before the CDR3 end, and the germline J gene provides the missing end. The chain carries TRBV13-1 and TRBJ2-2; D ambiguous. Between the trimmed V and J ends, which lost 1 base and 0 bases, there was a span of 7 bases. Germline CDR1 NSHNY, CDR2 SYGAGN. CDR3 length equals 15 residues. The CDR3 DNA, read in part, is TGTGCCAGCAGTGATTCCACTGCAAACACCGGG. Amino acid sequence: CASSDSTANTG. The full CDR3 protein is CASSDSTANTGQLYF.

This clone was seen only a few times. Gene names follow the mouse nomenclature. The CDR3 goes on 4 residues after the read ends, and that part is filled in from the germline J gene. Additional DNA sequences in this sample encode the identical CDR3. V and J are TRBV13-2 and TRBJ2-4, with D possibly TRBD1 on 6 matching bases. Germline CDR1 and CDR2: NNHNN and SYGAGS (reference sequence). Deletions cut 2 bases from V and 0 bases from J, with 7 bases between. The CDR3 loop spans 14 amino acids. Incomplete CDR3 DNA: TGTGCCAGCGGTGACAGGGGCAGTCAAAAC. Amino acid sequence: CASGDRGSQN. The entire CDR3 reads CASGDRGSQNTLYF.

This clone was detected ten times or more. Gene names denote mouse genes. The read falls 4 residues short of the CDR3 end, and the missing part is taken from the germline J gene. V gene TRBV17 combines with J gene TRBJ2-7; 8 positions match TRBD2. This CDR3 is 14 amino acids long. CDR1 is MNHDT and CDR2 is YYDKIL in the germline V gene. V shed 2 bases and J 3 bases; nucleotides not matched to a gene: 3. The CDR3 here is CASSRPLGGYEQYF. The part of the CDR3 DNA that was read is TGTGCTAGCAGTAGACCTCTGGGGGGCTAT.

On this clone itself: Any gene name here is a mouse gene name. The sequence runs out 4 residues before the end of the CDR3; the remainder is reconstructed from the germline J gene. The chain carries TRBV13-1 and TRBJ2-1, with 9 bases that match TRBD1. V shed 6 bases, J shed 3 bases, and the junction held 1 base outside the gene matches. The CDR3 extends over 13 amino acids. Germline V lookup: CDR1 NSHNY, CDR2 SYGAGN. CDR3 in amino acids: CASTGQGYAEQFF. CDR3 DNA (partial): TGTGCCAGCACGGGACAGGGCTATGCT.

About this clone: These gene names are mouse names. The DNA ends 4 residues before the CDR3 does, and the rest of the CDR3 is filled in from the germline J gene. The genes are TRBV5 and TRBJ2-7, with 7 bases lining up with TRBD1. CDR1 is LGHNA and CDR2 is YNLKQL in the germline V gene (reference sequence). The CDR3 consists of 15 residues. V was clipped by 0 bases and J by 0 bases; unmatched bases: 2. The CDR3 region is CASSQEGTVSYEQYF. The DNA read from the CDR3 is TGTGCCAGCAGCCAAGAAGGGACAGTCTCCTAT.

For this clone: The gene names given are mouse names. The read terminates 4 residues ahead of where the CDR3 ends, so the germline J gene completes it. V and J are TRBV13-3 and TRBJ2-5; the D gene is possibly TRBD1 (6 bases). The CDR3 is 14 residues long. The germline gives CDR1 NNHDY, CDR2 SYVADS. V lost 3 bases, J lost 3 bases, and 11 bases lay in between. The CDR3 spells CASSAPGHQDTQYF. CDR3 DNA, as far as it was read: TGTGCCAGCAGTGCCCCGGGACATCAAGAC.

This clone showed up just a few times. Germline and genes: mouse. The sequenced fragment ends 4 residues before the CDR3 boundary, so the rest is inferred from the germline J gene. In the same sample, other DNA sequences code for this CDR3. The genes are TRBV31 and TRBJ2-2; TRBD1 might be the D (6 bases). This CDR3 contains 15 residues. In germline, CDR1 is GKSSPN, CDR2 SITVG. V lost 1 base to trimming and J lost 0 bases, with 9 bases between them. The DNA read from the CDR3 is TGTGCCTGGAGTCCGGGACAAACAAACACCGGG. Translation gives CAWSPGQTNTG. The full CDR3 reads CAWSPGQTNTGQLYF. Based on the CDR3 plus reference TRBV31 and TRBJ2-2, the full variable domain is AQTIHQWPVAEIKAVGSPLSLGCTIKGKSSPNLYWYWQATGGTLQQLFYSITVGQVESVVQLNLSASRPKDDQFILSTEKLLLSHSGFYLCAWSPGQTNTGQLYFGEGSKLTVL.

This clone has only a few counts. The listed genes are named as in mouse. The observed sequence ends 4 residues before the CDR3 terminus, with the missing tail filled in from the germline J gene. The V and J genes are TRBV19 and TRBJ2-3; 12 nucleotides align to TRBD2. CDR1 and CDR2 from the germline V gene are FNHDT and SITEND (reference sequence). This CDR3 comprises 16 residues. The CDR3 here is CASSANRDWGEETLYF. CDR3 bases read: TGTGCCAGCAGTGCTAACCGGGACTGGGGGGAAGAA.

As for this clone: Genes here carry mouse names. This chain's CDR3 is CASSLQGGTGQLYF. CDR3 DNA, as far as it was read: TGTGCCAGCAGTTTGCAGGGAGGGACCGGG. The chain links TRBV19 to TRBJ2-2; tentatively, D is TRBD1 (5 bases). The read terminates 4 residues ahead of where the CDR3 ends, so the germline J gene completes it. The CDR3 has 14 residues. V was trimmed by 4 bases and J by 5 bases, leaving 12 bases between them. Germline values: CDR1 FNHDT, CDR2 SITEND (reference sequence).

This clone was seen many times. Mouse gene names and germline throughout. The CDR3 extends 4 residues past the end of the read, so its final part is completed from the germline J gene. The sample holds other DNA sequences that translate to the same CDR3. The chain is built from TRBV13-3 and TRBJ2-5, with D possibly TRBD1 on 6 matching bases. The CDR3 is made up of 14 amino acids. The V end lost 0 bases, the J end lost 3 bases, and 8 bases lay between the germline ends. The germline CDR1 and CDR2 sequences are NNHDY and SYVADS. The CDR3 DNA, read in part, is TGTGCCAGCAGTGATGCGGGACAACAAGAC. Translated, it gives CASSDAGQQD. The entire CDR3 protein reads CASSDAGQQDTQYF.

Comments on this clone: The gene names here belong to mouse. The sequenced fragment ends 4 residues before the CDR3 boundary, so the rest is inferred from the germline J gene. The chain has TRBV1 and TRBJ2-5; TRBD1 matches at 9 bases. This CDR3 comprises 13 residues. Germline V lookup: CDR1 NSQYPW, CDR2 LRSPGD (reference sequence). Germline trimming cut 6 bases from V and 2 bases from J; bases unmatched to any gene: 0. The CDR3 region is CTCRGQGQDTQYF. CDR3 DNA (partial): TGCACCTGCAGGGGACAGGGCCAAGAC.

In this sample, this clone turned up a few times. Gene and germline names: mouse. With the read ending 4 residues before the CDR3 end, the germline J gene is used to fill in that end. This rearrangement joins TRBV1 to TRBJ2-7, with D perhaps TRBD2 (7 bases). This CDR3 is 18 amino acids long. Germline V gene data show CDR1 as NSQYPW and CDR2 as LRSPGD (reference sequence). The V end was cut by 1 base, the J end by 0 bases, with 19 bases between. The covered CDR3 bases are TGCACCTGCAGTGCAGGGTGGGGGGCGCCAAAAAGCTCCTAT. It translates to CTCSAGWGAPKSSY. The CDR3 reads in full as CTCSAGWGAPKSSYEQYF. Filled out from reference TRBV1 and TRBJ2-7, the complete variable domain reads VTLLEQNPRWRLVPRGQAVNLRCILKNSQYPWMSWYQQDLQKQLQWLFTLRSPGDKEVKSLPGADYLATRVTDTELRLQVANMSQGRTLYCTCSAGWGAPKSSYEQYFGPGTRLTVL.

The sample holds a few counts of this clone. The genes are named according to mouse. The read ends 4 residues before the CDR3 terminus; that terminus is restored from the germline J gene. This rearrangement joins TRBV13-1 to TRBJ2-1; 11 bases align to TRBD1. In germline, CDR1 is NSHNY, CDR2 SYGAGN. V shed 5 bases and J 6 bases; nucleotides not matched to a gene: 4. The CDR3 is 14 residues long. The CDR3 DNA, read in part, is TGTGCCAGCAGCGCGGACAGGGGGCGTGCT. As protein: CASSADRGRA. The entire CDR3 protein is CASSADRGRAEQFF.

With regard to this clone: The listed genes are named as in mouse. The CDR3 goes on 4 residues after the read ends, and that part is filled in from the germline J gene. The chain is built from TRBV13-3 and TRBJ1-2, with D possibly TRBD1 on 6 matching bases. The CDR3 extends over 15 amino acids. Trimming cost V 0 bases and J 0 bases, with 9 bases left between them. Germline-derived CDR1 and CDR2 are NNHDY and SYVADS. The CDR3 bases that were read are TGTGCCAGCAGTGATGCGACAGGAGCAAACTCC. It is translated as CASSDATGANS. The complete CDR3 sequence is CASSDATGANSDYTF.

As regards this clone: Gene names refer to mouse genes. The read finishes 4 residues shy of the CDR3 end, and the germline J gene is used to complete it. This sample also contains other DNA sequences that code for the same CDR3. The chain employs TRBV1 and TRBJ2-1; TRBD2 aligns across 9 bases. Germline CDR1 NSQYPW, CDR2 LRSPGD (reference sequence). V was pared by 0 bases and J by 3 bases, with 6 bases of the junction left unmatched. This CDR3 spans 17 amino acids. CDR3 DNA, as far as it was read: TGCACCTGCAGTGCAGATAGGGGCTGGGGGGGCTATGCT. Translation gives CTCSADRGWGGYA. The entire CDR3 sequence reads CTCSADRGWGGYAEQFF.

Comments on this clone: The genes and germline here are from mouse. The read ends 4 residues before the CDR3 terminus; that terminus is restored from the germline J gene. The V call is TRBV13-3, the J call TRBJ2-1; a possible D gene is TRBD1 (7 bases). Trimming pared 4 bases from V and 5 bases from J, leaving 13 bases between. The CDR3 loop spans 14 amino acids. The germline V gene has CDR1 NNHDY and CDR2 SYVADS. The sequenced part of the CDR3 DNA is TGTGCCAGCAGTCCTGTCAGGGGGGATGCT. This encodes CASSPVRGDA. The CDR3 as a whole reads CASSPVRGDAEQFF.

This clone was found a few times. The gene symbols are mouse symbols. Read coverage stops 4 residues before the CDR3 terminus; the germline J gene supplies the remainder. Additional DNA sequences in this sample encode the identical CDR3. The chain has TRBV13-1 and TRBJ2-3, with D possibly matching TRBD1 (5 bases). The CDR3 runs 14 residues. Germline CDR1 and CDR2: NSHNY and SYGAGN. V gave up 0 bases and J gave up 4 bases, with 9 bases separating them. The CDR3: CASSDAEGTETLYF. CDR3 bases read: TGTGCCAGCAGTGATGCAGAGGGGACAGAA.

At least ten counts were recorded for this clone. Gene labels here are mouse ones. From the germline J gene comes the end of the CDR3, since the read stops 4 residues before it. The chain combines TRBV13-1 with TRBJ2-1, with D perhaps TRBD1 (5 bases). V lost 3 bases, J lost 5 bases, and 6 bases lay in between. Germline CDR1 reads NSHNY; CDR2 reads SYGAGN. This CDR3 comprises 12 residues. CDR3 DNA, as far as it was read: TGTGCCAGCAGTGGGACAAATGCT. Protein product: CASSGTNA. In full, the CDR3 is CASSGTNAEQFF.

This clone showed up just a few times. The gene symbols are mouse symbols. The CDR3 end is not reached by the read, which stops 4 residues before it; the germline J gene fills it in. The chain carries TRBV13-1 and TRBJ2-5, with TRBD1 matching over 7 bases. Trimming took 0 bases from V and 0 from J; bases not matched to a gene: 1. Looked up from germline, CDR1 is NSHNY and CDR2 is SYGAGN. The CDR3 is 15 amino acids. CDR3 in amino acids: CASSDEQGNQDTQYF. The sequenced part of the CDR3 DNA is TGTGCCAGCAGTGATGAACAGGGGAACCAAGAC.

There are a few counts of this clone. A much larger clone sits a single nucleotide away, making a read error possible. The genes and germline here are from mouse. The read terminates 4 residues ahead of where the CDR3 ends, so the germline J gene completes it. The rearrangement links TRBV19 to TRBJ2-2; tentative D call: TRBD1 (6 bases). With 2 bases removed from V and 0 bases from J, the gap between germline ends came to 8 bases. The CDR3 consists of 15 residues. CDR1 is FNHDT, CDR2 SITEND, per germline (reference sequence). The part of the CDR3 DNA that was read is TGTGCCAGCAGTATGGGGACAACAAACACCGGG. It is translated as CASSMGTTNTG. The whole CDR3 sequence reads CASSMGTTNTGQLYF.

For this clone: The gene names here belong to mouse. Read sequence stops 4 residues before the CDR3 end, and the germline J gene provides the missing end. The sample has other DNA sequences that encode this CDR3 too. This chain uses TRBV5 with TRBJ2-7; maybe TRBD1 (6 bases). This CDR3 is built from 15 residues. Trimming removed 1 base at V and 0 bases at J, with 10 bases between. CDR1 and CDR2 (germline): LGHNA, YNLKQL (reference sequence). Here the CDR3 reads CASSQAGQSSYEQYF. The covered CDR3 bases are TGTGCCAGCAGCCAAGCGGGACAAAGCTCCTAT.

This clone has a handful of counts. All gene names here are mouse names. The DNA ends 4 residues before the CDR3 does, and the rest of the CDR3 is filled in from the germline J gene. J is TRBJ2-5 and V is TRBV13-3, with 9 bases aligning to TRBD1. V shed 2 bases, J shed 3 bases, and the junction held 4 bases outside the gene matches. This CDR3 region has 15 residues. CDR1 is NNHDY and CDR2 is SYVADS in the germline V gene. The part of the CDR3 DNA that was read is TGTGCCAGCAGTGACCCTGACAGGGGGCAAGAC. Translated: CASSDPDRGQD. The entire CDR3 sequence reads CASSDPDRGQDTQYF.

In this sample, this clone turned up a few times. Each gene name is a mouse one. The read falls 4 residues short of the CDR3 end, and the missing part is taken from the germline J gene. V is TRBV14 and J is TRBJ2-5; D unresolved. This CDR3 has 14 residues. Germline loops: CDR1 SGHDT, CDR2 FRDEAV. The germline V and J ends were trimmed by 4 bases and 0 bases, with 9 bases remaining between them. The CDR3 here is CASSTETNQDTQYF. The DNA read from the CDR3 is TGTGCCAGCAGTACTGAAACCAACCAAGAC. The full variable domain, rest sourced from reference TRBV14 and TRBJ2-5, is EAGVTQSPRYAVLQEGQAVSFWCDPISGHDTLYWYQQPRDQGPQLLVYFRDEAVIDNSQLPSDRFSAVRPKGTNSTLKIQSAKQGDTATYLCASSTETNQDTQYFGPGTRLLVL.